The clone carrying this T cell receptor (beta chain) turned up a few times. Its cognate antigen is unknown. Thyroid surgery was performed in patients who had received no treatment beforehand. In the authors' methods: The distant-metastasis classifier for papillary thyroid cancer was built from CDR3 differences across clinicopathological groups. TCRdb reprocessed the PCR reads using MiXCR. These V and J calls are TCRdb output, not the study's own analysis. The table has roughly 36,000 clones, 11% seen once. The sample originates from a study of metastatic and nonmetastatic thyroid tumors. Overall study: Across peripheral blood and tumor or nodule tissue samples taken from malignant and benign thyroid patients, the repertoires were compared with one another.

This CDR3 spans 14 amino acids. CDR1 is LNHDA, CDR2 SQIVND, per germline (reference sequence). Trimming at V came to 7 bases and at J to 2 bases, leaving 5 bases not matched to a gene. Study-wide findings and caveats: Versus benign nodules, malignant thyroid tumors reportedly had significantly higher TCR beta diversity, in blood and tumor.

The sequenced sample was blood. This clonotype was obtained from a female donor with papillary thyroid cancer or a benign thyroid nodule (not recorded which). Some clones in this sample may be carry-over from other donors' samples. The V and J genes are TRBV19 and TRBJ2-7; 10 bases line up with TRBD1. The CDR3 reads CASTSGTGAYEQYF. As DNA, the CDR3 is TGTGCCAGTACCTCCGGGACAGGGGCCTACGAGCAGTACTTC.